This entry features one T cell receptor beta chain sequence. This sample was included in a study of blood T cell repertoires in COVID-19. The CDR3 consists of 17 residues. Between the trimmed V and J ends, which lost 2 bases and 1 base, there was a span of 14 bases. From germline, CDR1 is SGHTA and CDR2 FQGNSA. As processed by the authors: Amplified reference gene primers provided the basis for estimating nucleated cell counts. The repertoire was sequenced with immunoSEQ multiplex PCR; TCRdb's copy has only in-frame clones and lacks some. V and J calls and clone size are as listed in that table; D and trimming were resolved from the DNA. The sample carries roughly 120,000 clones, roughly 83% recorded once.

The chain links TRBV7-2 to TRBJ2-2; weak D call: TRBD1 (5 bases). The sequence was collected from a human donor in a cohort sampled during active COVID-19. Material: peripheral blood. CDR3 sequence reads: CASSLKWGRMNTGELFF. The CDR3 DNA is TGTGCCAGCAGCTTAAAGTGGGGCAGGATGAACACCGGGGAGCTGTTTTTT.